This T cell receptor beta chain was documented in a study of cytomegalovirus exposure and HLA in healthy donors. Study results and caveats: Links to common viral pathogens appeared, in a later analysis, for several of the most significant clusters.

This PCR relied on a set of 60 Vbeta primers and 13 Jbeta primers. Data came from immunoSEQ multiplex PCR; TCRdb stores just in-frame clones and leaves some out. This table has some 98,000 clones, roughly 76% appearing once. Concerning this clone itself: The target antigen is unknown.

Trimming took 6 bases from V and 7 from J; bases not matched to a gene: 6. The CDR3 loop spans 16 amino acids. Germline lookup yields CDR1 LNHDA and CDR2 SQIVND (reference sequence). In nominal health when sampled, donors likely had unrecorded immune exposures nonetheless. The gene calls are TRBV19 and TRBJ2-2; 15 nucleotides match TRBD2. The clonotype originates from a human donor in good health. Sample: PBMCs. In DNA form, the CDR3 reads TGTGCCAGTAGCCGGACTAGCGGGGGGGCCATCGGGGAGCTGTTTTTT. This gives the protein CASSRTSGGAIGELFF.